What follows are 11 T cell receptor beta chains derived from one specimen sequenced in a study of OX40 agonist ivuxolimab in advanced cancers. Library preparation used the immunoSEQ multiplex PCR assay. TCRdb re-hosts the immuneACCESS table, in-frame sequences only. Its copies lack some clones; in the studies checked, an unresolved V gene accounts for under half of them, and the cause for the rest is not known. Within this sample are around 51,000 clones, with over 75% of them counted one time only. The ten largest clones capture roughly 2% of the sample. Sequencing was performed on CD4+ or CD8+ T cells sorted from blood, taken in a trial of the OX40 agonist ivuxolimab. Receptors were obtained from an adult with an advanced solid tumor such as melanoma, head and neck, liver or kidney cancer.

J is TRBJ2-3 and V is TRBV14, with 7 nucleotides matching TRBD2. The CDR3 is made up of 14 amino acids. The J segment lost 3 bases and the V segment lost 4 bases, leaving 4 bases of the junction unmatched. Per the germline V gene, CDR1 is SGHDN and CDR2 is FVKESK. In nucleotides, the CDR3 is TGTGCCAGCAGCCCTGCGGGAGTAACAGATACGCAGTATTTT. Its protein product is CASSPAGVTDTQYF.

V is TRBV10-3 and J is TRBJ2-3, with 9 bases that match TRBD2. V was pared by 5 bases and J by 4 bases, with 7 bases of the junction left unmatched. There are 15 residues in the CDR3. Germline CDR1 reads ENHRY; CDR2 reads SYGVKD. This chain's CDR3 is CAISPIAGVSDTQYF. The CDR3 bases are TGTGCCATCAGTCCTATAGCGGGAGTTTCAGATACGCAGTATTTT.

The V gene is TRBV28, the J gene TRBJ1-1; no reliable D call. CDR1 MDHEN and CDR2 SYDVKM come from the germline V gene. V was trimmed by 6 bases and J by 4 bases, leaving 18 bases between them. This CDR3 contains 15 residues. The DNA of the CDR3 is TGTGCCAGCAGCCCACCGGCCGCTGGGAGCACTGAAGCTTTCTTT. Its translation: CASSPPAAGSTEAFF.

The chain joins TRBV9 to TRBJ1-5; TRBD1 matches at 7 bases. The J segment lost 5 bases and the V segment lost 4 bases, leaving 6 bases of the junction unmatched. The CDR3 runs 14 residues. Germline-derived CDR1 and CDR2 are SGDLS and YYNGEE. CDR3 nucleotide sequence: TGTGCCAGCAGCCCGGGACAGAGTTATCAGCCCCAGCATTTT. Translation gives CASSPGQSYQPQHF.

CDR3 bases: TGTGCCAGCAGCTCGACGACAGCGGGAGGGTGGGAGACCCAGTACTTC. Translation gives CASSSTTAGGWETQYF. The gene calls are TRBV5-6 and TRBJ2-5, with 10 nucleotides matching TRBD2. The CDR3 is 16 residues long. Germline V gives CDR1 SGHDT, CDR2 YYEEEE. V dropped 3 bases and J dropped 5; count of bases not matched to a gene: 10.

This clone was found once. The V call is TRBV18, the J call TRBJ1-2; D is perhaps TRBD1 (5 bases). The germline CDR1 and CDR2 sequences are KGHSH and LQKENI. The CDR3 length is 16 residues. The ends were cut back, 3 bases at V and 4 bases at J, with 18 bases in the middle. The DNA of the CDR3 is TGTGCCAGCTCACCCCAGCCAACCGGGACCGCCTATGGCTACACCTTC. This encodes CASSPQPTGTAYGYTF. Combining the CDR3 with reference TRBV18 and TRBJ1-2 gives the whole variable domain NAGVMQNPRHLVRRRGQEARLRCSPMKGHSHVYWYRQLPEEGLKFMVYLQKENIIDESGMPKERFSAEFPKEGPSILRIQQVVRGDSAAYFCASSPQPTGTAYGYTFGSGTRLTVV.

This clone was recorded only once. V gene TRBV7-9 combines with J gene TRBJ1-2; tentatively, D is TRBD1 (6 bases). CDR3 length equals 15 residues. From germline, CDR1 is SEHNR and CDR2 FQNEAQ (reference sequence). V was cut by 2 bases and J by 4 bases, with 14 bases left in between. CDR3 protein: CASSLRGGSVYGYTF. CDR3 nucleotides: TGTGCCAGCAGCTTACGAGGGGGAAGTGTCTATGGCTACACCTTC.

Remarks on this clone: At one end the junction does not follow the germline gene, possibly because of a read error. The chain recombines TRBV7-7 with TRBJ2-1, with 7 bases aligning to TRBD2. This CDR3 contains 13 residues. The germline CDR1 and CDR2 sequences are SSHAT and FNYEAQ (reference sequence). As DNA, the CDR3 is TGTGCTAGCAGCTTAGGGACTAACAATGAGCAGTTCTTC. It specifies CASSLGTNNEQFF.

This chain connects TRBV11-2 to TRBJ2-3, with TRBD2 matching over 12 bases. In germline, CDR1 is SGHAT, CDR2 FQNNGV. This CDR3 is 15 amino acids long. V trimming: 3 bases; J trimming: 5 bases; junction bases outside the gene matches: 3. The chain's CDR3 is CASSLEGLAGDTQYF. The CDR3 bases are TGTGCCAGCAGCTTGGAGGGACTAGCGGGAGATACGCAGTATTTT.

This clone was seen just once. The chain uses TRBV4-2 and TRBJ2-7; no definite D call. CDR1 and CDR2 (germline): LGHNA, YNFKEQ. The CDR3 sequence is 13 residues long. V lost 0 bases, J lost 6 bases, and 9 bases lay in between. DNA for the CDR3: TGTGCCAGCAGCCAAGATCGTGGGCGCGAGCAGTACTTC. It translates to CASSQDRGREQYF.

V usage is TRBV9 and J usage is TRBJ2-7, with D maybe TRBD2 (6 bases). Trimming took off 4 bases at V and 0 bases at J, with 23 bases between the two ends. The CDR3 contains 18 residues. The germline V gene encodes CDR1 SGDLS and CDR2 YYNGEE. In DNA form, the CDR3 reads TGTGCCAGCAGCTTTTACCGGATAGCGGAGAGAAGCTCCTACGAGCAGTACTTC. Amino acid sequence: CASSFYRIAERSSYEQYF.